This T cell receptor (beta chain) was obtained from a study of T cell repertoires in cytomegalovirus infection. Looking at the study overall: Epitope selection comprised recently identified HLA-C-restricted CMV epitopes and well-studied HLA-B-restricted CMV epitopes.

With regard to this clonotype: As yet, its antigen is unknown.

A single record per CDR3 protein comes from TCRdb applying MiXCR to the reads. The repertoire holds about 57,000 distinct CDR3 sequences, about 19% seen once, with 65% to 75% in the top ten. The V and J ends lost 3 bases and 7 bases, in that order; junction bases with no gene match: 16. This CDR3 spans 17 amino acids. Germline CDR1 MGHRA, CDR2 YSYEKL. J is TRBJ2-5 and V is TRBV4-1, with TRBD1 matching over 8 bases. Specimen: CD8+ T cells from cultured PBMCs, collected from culture after CMV antigen stimulation. The receptor comes from a human donor in good health (CMV status not recorded). Some clones in this sample may be carry-over from other donors' samples. In nucleotides, the CDR3 is TGCGCCAGCAGCCAGGCTGTCAGGACAGGGCTGGGGGGGACCCAGTACTTC. Translating it yields CASSQAVRTGLGGTQYF.